The text below deals with one T cell receptor beta chain. Generated by immunoSEQ multiplex PCR, the TCRdb table keeps only in-frame clones and is missing some. The sample lists roughly 150,000 clones, over 85% occurring once. These data belong to a study of control samples from healthy donors and cancer patients. This CDR3 comprises 15 residues. Germline lookup yields CDR1 LGHDT and CDR2 YNNKEL (reference sequence). Germline trimming cut 2 bases from V and 10 bases from J; bases unmatched to any gene: 8. The V call is TRBV3-1 (or the pseudogene TRBV3-2), the J call TRBJ1-6, with 7 bases lining up with TRBD1. The sequence came from a man in his forties or fifties in good health. The specimen was blood. The CDR3 DNA is TGTGCCAGCAGCCAAAGGGAGGGGGCTCGATCACCCCTCCACTTT. Its protein product is CASSQREGARSPLHF.